A selection of T cell receptor beta chains follows, all from one sample in a study of cytomegalovirus exposure and HLA in healthy donors. Here immunoSEQ multiplex PCR was the method, and the copy in TCRdb shows in-frame clones only, minus some. This table holds more than 150,000 clones, approximately 78% found once. Specimen: PBMCs. The receptors here all came from a young woman in good health and CMV-seronegative. Each CDR3 is given with its conserved first and last residue. Fields, in order: D gene, clone size, J gene, V gene, CDR3 length, CDR3 DNA, CDR3 protein. D genes are given only for firm matches. Only part of the rows carry a size: once, few, many, or a class if the clone is expanded.

NA NA TRBJ2-1 TRBV11-1 14 TGTGCCAGCAGCTTAATAGGAGGGAGCAATGAGCAGTTCTTC CASSLIGGSNEQFF
TRBD2 NA TRBJ2-7 TRBV10-2 14 TGCGCCAGCAGTGAGTCAGGGCTAGCGGATGAGCAGTACTTC CASSESGLADEQYF
TRBD2 NA TRBJ2-7 TRBV5-6 14 TGTGCCAGCAGCTTGGCCGGGGGGGCCTACGAGCAGTACTTC CASSLAGGAYEQYF
TRBD1 NA TRBJ2-1 TRBV30 13 TGTGCCGCGCAGGGGGCGAAATTCCATGAGCAGTTCTTC CAAQGAKFHEQFF
TRBD2 NA TRBJ2-2 TRBV18 16 TGTGCCAGCTCACCACTAAGCGGGGCGGACACCGGGGAGCTGTTTTTT CASSPLSGADTGELFF
TRBD1 NA TRBJ2-2 TRBV7-2 15 TGTGCCAGCAGCTTAAAAGGACAGGGAGGCGGGGAGCTGTTTTTT CASSLKGQGGGELFF
NA NA TRBJ2-1 TRBV4-1 15 TGCGCCAGCAGCCCCCATACCGGGTTCTACAATGAGCAGCTCTTC CASSPHTGFYNEQLF
NA NA TRBJ2-2 TRBV12-1 16 TGTGCCAGCAGCTTGACTAGCGGGGGGTACACCGGGGAGCTGTTTTTT CASSLTSGGYTGELFF
TRBD2 NA TRBJ2-1 TRBV27 17 TGTGCCAGCAGTTTATCTTCGGGACTAGCGGGAGAGGGGGAGCAGTTCTTC CASSLSSGLAGEGEQFF
TRBD1 NA TRBJ1-4 TRBV27 14 TGTGCCAGCAGTCCAAGGACAGGGCGAGAAAAACTGTTTTTT CASSPRTGREKLFF
NA NA TRBJ2-7 TRBV29-1 12 TGCAGCGTCCAGGGCTTCGACTACGAGCAGTACTTC CSVQGFDYEQYF
TRBD1 NA TRBJ1-1 TRBV18 17 TGTGCCAGCTCACCAGAATCGTCGGACAGGGGGAACACTGAAGCTTTCTTT CASSPESSDRGNTEAFF
NA NA TRBJ1-2 TRBV19 13 TGTGCCAGTAGTCCTAAAGCCGACTATGGCTACACCTTC CASSPKADYGYTF
NA NA TRBJ2-3 TRBV10-1 17 TGCGCCAGCAGTGATGCCCCTGGGCAGGGAGGAGCAGATACGCAGTATTTT CASSDAPGQGGADTQYF
TRBD1 once TRBJ1-2 TRBV25-1 12 TGTGCCAGCAGTTATCAAATACAGGGGTTCACCTTC CASSYQIQGFTF
NA NA TRBJ1-1 TRBV5-1 17 TGCGCCACCCGAATCGGAACAGGCGCTTATATGAACACTGAAGCTTTCTTT CATRIGTGAYMNTEAFF
NA NA TRBJ2-1 TRBV29-1 15 TGCAGCGTTGAAGGAAAGGGGGACTACCCCAATGAGCAGTTCTTC CSVEGKGDYPNEQFF
TRBD2 once TRBJ2-5 TRBV19 14 TGTGCCAGTAGTATCGGGGGGAAGGGAGAGACCCAGTACTTC CASSIGGKGETQYF
NA NA TRBJ2-5 TRBV5-1 13 TGCGCCAGCAGCTTAGGGGGGGCGGAGACCCAGTACTTC CASSLGGAETQYF
TRBD1 NA TRBJ1-6 TRBV6-5 15 TGTGCCAGCAGCTCGGGACAGGGGTATAATTCACCCCTCCACTTT CASSSGQGYNSPLHF
TRBD1 NA TRBJ2-7 TRBV5-4 13 TGTGCCAGCAGCTACAGGGGTGGGGACGAGCAGTACTTC CASSYRGGDEQYF
NA NA TRBJ1-4 TRBV7-8 14 TGTGCCAGCAGCTCGGACCAGGGAAATGAAAAACTGTTTTTT CASSSDQGNEKLFF
NA NA TRBJ1-2 TRBV6-5 13 TGTGCCAGCAGTTCCCAGGGAAGTAGCGGCTACACCTTC CASSSQGSSGYTF
TRBD1 NA TRBJ2-7 TRBV19 16 TGTGCCAGTAGTACAACCTCCGGGACAGGGGGCCGCGAGCAGTACTTC CASSTTSGTGGREQYF
NA NA TRBJ2-7 TRBV27 14 TGTGCCAGCAGTTTCTCCAGGGGGGCGTACGAGCAGTACTTC CASSFSRGAYEQYF
TRBD1 NA TRBJ2-5 TRBV5-1 14 TGCGCCAGCAGCTCACAGGGGATCCAAGAGACCCAGTACTTC CASSSQGIQETQYF
TRBD1 NA TRBJ2-6 TRBV7-9 16 TGTGCCAGCAGCTTAGGACAGGGGGCAGGGGCCAACGTCCTGACTTTC CASSLGQGAGANVLTF
NA NA TRBJ2-1 TRBV7-2 13 TGTGCCAGCAGCTTAGGGAGAGGTAGAGAGCAGTTCTTC CASSLGRGREQFF
NA NA TRBJ2-2 TRBV5-1 12 TGCGCCAGCACTAGGAAGGCCGGGGAGCTGTTTTTT CASTRKAGELFF